The source of this T cell receptor beta chain is a study of control samples from healthy donors and cancer patients. Clones were read by immunoSEQ multiplex PCR, and TCRdb kept only the in-frame ones, dropping some. The sample carries 140,000 or so clones, roughly 94% recorded once. V was clipped by 2 bases and J by 4 bases, with 11 bases between them. The CDR3 is 14 amino acids. CDR1 MNHEY and CDR2 SVGAGI come from the germline V gene. Sequencing was carried out using PBMCs. The TCR was taken from a man aged 60 to 69 with colorectal cancer. The chain uses TRBV6-5 and TRBJ1-2, with TRBD1 as a possible D gene (6 bases). The CDR3: CASSYQRGGYGYTF. CDR3 DNA sequence: TGTGCCAGCAGTTACCAGAGGGGGGGCTATGGCTACACCTTC.